The 16 T cell receptor beta chains below all came from one sample that was sequenced in a study of shared clonotypes between healthy human individuals. The assay was immunoSEQ multiplex PCR, and TCRdb's table has in-frame clones only and misses some. Among about 980,000 clones listed, 60% to 85% were seen once. Sequencing was carried out using memory CD4+ T cells sorted from blood. The subset denotes: CD45RA-negative fraction. The receptor source for this set is a man younger than 30 in good health.

The V and J genes are TRBV10-3 and TRBJ1-2; possibly TRBD1 for D (6 bases). V was cut by 2 bases and J by 0 bases, with 10 bases left in between. The CDR3 contains 15 residues. Germline V CDR1 and CDR2: ENHRY, SYGVKD. The CDR3 DNA reads as TGTGCCATCAGTGAGAGGGGGGCCACTAACTATGGCTACACCTTC. Translating gives CAISERGATNYGYTF.

The chain's CDR3 is CASSGWGRHTEAFF. The CDR3, as DNA: TGTGCCAGCAGTGGGTGGGGGCGCCACACTGAAGCTTTCTTT. This chain connects TRBV7-2 to TRBJ1-1; a possible D gene is TRBD1 (6 bases). The germline V gene has CDR1 SGHTA and CDR2 FQGNSA. With 6 bases removed from V and 3 bases from J, the gap between germline ends came to 14 bases. CDR3 length: 14 residues.

This chain joins TRBV11-2 and TRBJ2-5; D is unresolved. From germline, CDR1 is SGHAT and CDR2 FQNNGV. Deletions cut 1 base from V and 6 bases from J, with 9 bases between. The CDR3 sequence is 13 residues long. Here the CDR3 DNA reads TGTGCCAGCAGCTTAGCAACGGTCCAGACCCAGTACTTC. Translating gives CASSLATVQTQYF.

The chain employs TRBV25-1 and TRBJ2-1, with TRBD2 matching over 8 bases. V lost 3 bases to trimming and J lost 4 bases; unmatched junction nucleotides: 5. Germline values: CDR1 MGHDK, CDR2 SYGVNS. This CDR3 has 15 amino acids. In DNA, the CDR3 is TGTGCCAGCAGTGACGGAGCGGGAGTGTACAATGAGCAGTTCTTC. Protein sequence: CASSDGAGVYNEQFF.

This clone has only a few counts. The CDR3 here is CASSHGQNTEAFF. The CDR3, as DNA: TGTGCCAGCTCACATGGACAGAACACTGAAGCTTTCTTT. The V gene is TRBV18, the J gene TRBJ1-1, with a possible D match to TRBD1 (5 bases). V was cut by 4 bases and J by 1 base, with 7 bases left in between. This CDR3 is built from 13 residues. Germline V gene lookup returns CDR1 KGHSH and CDR2 LQKENI.

V gene TRBV28 combines with J gene TRBJ1-2, with D possibly matching TRBD1 (5 bases). Looked up from germline, CDR1 is MDHEN and CDR2 is SYDVKM. This CDR3 has 14 amino acids. The ends were cut back, 3 bases at V and 8 bases at J, with 16 bases in the middle. In DNA, the CDR3 is TGTGCCAGCAGTTTTCTCGGCAGGGAGGGCGGCTACACCTTC. Amino acid sequence: CASSFLGREGGYTF.

The chain couples TRBV5-1 to TRBJ2-1; the match to TRBD1 covers 7 bases. Germline V gives CDR1 SGHRS, CDR2 YFSETQ. The junction had 12 bases not matched to a gene; V was cut back by 5 bases and J by 7 bases. This CDR3 contains 15 residues. The CDR3 region has the DNA TGCGCCAGCAGTATCGACAGGGCCGAAGCGAATGAGCAGTTCTTC. Translated, it gives CASSIDRAEANEQFF.

This clone was counted a few times. The rearrangement links TRBV18 to TRBJ1-2; 7 nucleotides align to TRBD1. The CDR3 is 12 amino acids. Per the germline V gene, CDR1 is KGHSH and CDR2 is LQKENI. Trimming removed 4 bases from V and 8 bases from J; junction bases left unmatched: 4. The DNA of the CDR3 is TGTGCCAGCTCACAACGGGACAGCGGCTACACCTTC. Amino acid sequence: CASSQRDSGYTF.

This chain uses TRBV2 with TRBJ2-1; the match to TRBD1 covers 8 bases. CDR1 and CDR2 (germline): SNHLY, FYNNEI. CDR3 length: 13 amino acids. V was clipped by 2 bases and J by 9 bases; unmatched bases: 3. Here the CDR3 DNA reads TGTGCCAGCAGTGAATTGCAGGGGGCTGAGCAGTTCTTC. Translating gives CASSELQGAEQFF. Complete variable domain (other parts from reference TRBV2 and TRBJ2-1): EPEVTQTPSHQVTQMGQEVILRCVPISNHLYFYWYRQILGQKVEFLVSFYNNEISEKSEIFDDQFSVERPDGSNFTLKIRSTKLEDSAMYFCASSELQGAEQFFGPGTRLTVL.

The gene calls are TRBV5-1 and TRBJ2-1; tentative D call: TRBD1 (5 bases). Germline assignment: CDR1 SGHRS and CDR2 YFSETQ. The CDR3 runs to 16 residues. The V and J ends lost 2 bases and 3 bases respectively, with 15 bases between them. The CDR3 region has the DNA TGCGCCAGCAGCTTAGGGATAGACAGTTTCTACAATGAGCAGTTCTTC. Translation gives CASSLGIDSFYNEQFF.

The V and J genes are TRBV6-4 and TRBJ1-5, with 9 bases aligning to TRBD1. V gave up 7 bases and J gave up 2 bases; unmatched junction bases: 18. CDR3 length equals 19 residues. Germline V gives CDR1 MRHNA, CDR2 SNTAGT. The CDR3 reads CASTLTPGQGGLCNQPQHF. CDR3 bases: TGTGCCAGCACCTTAACACCGGGACAGGGCGGTCTTTGCAATCAGCCCCAGCATTTT.

The chain combines TRBV11-2 with TRBJ2-7; D may correspond to TRBD1 or TRBD2 (5 bases each). Trimming cost V 4 bases and J 5 bases, with 6 bases left between them. The CDR3 runs to 11 residues. Germline CDR1 and CDR2: SGHAT and FQNNGV. CDR3: CASSSGHEQYF. The CDR3 region has the DNA TGTGCCAGCAGCTCGGGGCACGAGCAGTACTTC.

The J gene is TRBJ2-7, the V gene TRBV6-5, with unresolved D. This CDR3 region has 11 residues. Looked up from germline, CDR1 is MNHEY and CDR2 is SVGAGI. Trimming took 10 bases from V and 6 from J, leaving 13 bases between them. CDR3 amino acids: CATSQGLEQYF. The CDR3 DNA follows: TGTGCCACTTCCCAAGGTCTCGAGCAGTACTTC.

DNA for the CDR3: TGTGCCAGCAGCTCGCCGCTAGCGGGAGGGAGGCATGAGCAGTTCTTC. It encodes CASSSPLAGGRHEQFF. The V gene is TRBV7-9, the J gene TRBJ2-1, with 12 bases identical to TRBD2. Germline-derived CDR1 and CDR2 are SEHNR and FQNEAQ (reference sequence). The CDR3 totals 16 residues. The junction had 9 bases not matched to a gene; V was cut back by 4 bases and J by 8 bases.

J is TRBJ2-5 and V is TRBV10-2, with D possibly matching TRBD2 (6 bases). Looked up from germline, CDR1 is WSHSY and CDR2 is SAAADI. This CDR3 region has 15 residues. The V gene lost 8 bases and the J gene lost 5 bases, with 21 bases spanning the gap. DNA of the CDR3: TGCGCCAGCCGAGCCTGGGCGGGGAGTGTGGAGACCCAGTACTTC. This encodes CASRAWAGSVETQYF.

The rearrangement uses TRBV7-2 and TRBJ1-2; 9 bases are shared with TRBD1. V was clipped by 4 bases and J by 0 bases; unmatched bases: 3. Germline lookup yields CDR1 SGHTA and CDR2 FQGNSA. The CDR3 spans 15 residues. The CDR3, as DNA: TGTGCCAGCAGCTCGACAGGGGGGCCTAACTATGGCTACACCTTC. Its protein product is CASSSTGGPNYGYTF.